This TCR beta chain was sequenced in a study of blood T cell repertoires in COVID-19. Across the whole study: The United States, Italy and Spain were the sources of the acute and convalescent COVID-19 samples. In each case, the material was cDNA or gDNA derived from T cells, B-cell-depleted T cells, or PBMCs.

Trimming cost V 5 bases and J 2 bases; bases outside gene matches: 9. There are 16 residues in the CDR3. Germline loops: CDR1 SEHNR, CDR2 FQNEAQ (reference sequence). Methods used by the authors: Estimated nucleated cell counts came from reference gene primer amplification. TCRdb keeps only in-frame clones here, not all; method: immunoSEQ multiplex PCR. That table gives V, J and clone size, and the DNA gave D and trimming. There are about 210,000 clones in the sample; around 82% occur only once, and roughly 12% lies in the top ten. Sequencing used peripheral blood. The TCR was taken from a woman aged 35 to 49 with acute or convalescent COVID-19. V is TRBV7-9 and J is TRBJ2-7, with 10 bases matching TRBD2. DNA for the CDR3: TGTGCCAGCAGCAAGGGGCTAGCGGGAGTCACCTACGAGCAGTACTTC. It encodes CASSKGLAGVTYEQYF. Variable domain in full (rest from reference TRBV7-9 and TRBJ2-7): DTGVSQNPRHKITKRGQNVTFRCDPISEHNRLYWYRQTLGQGPEFLTYFQNEAQLEKSRLLSDRFSAERPKGSFSTLEIQRTEQGDSAMYLCASSKGLAGVTYEQYFGPGTRLTVT.